This entry lists 5 T cell receptor beta chains sequenced from one sample in a study of blood T cell repertoires in COVID-19. Generated by immunoSEQ multiplex PCR, the TCRdb table keeps only in-frame clones and is missing some. The sample comprises a few hundred thousand clones, approximately 91% of which are singletons, and roughly 2.2% rests with the top ten. Material: peripheral blood. The receptors stem from a man aged 50 to 59 with acute or convalescent COVID-19.

The gene calls are TRBV30 and TRBJ2-7; 9 bases agree with TRBD1. The trim removed 3 bases at V and 3 bases at J, leaving 12 bases unmatched. CDR1 and CDR2 from the germline V gene are GTSNPN and SVGIG (reference sequence). The CDR3 runs to 16 residues. DNA of the CDR3: TGTGCCTGGAGCTACCCGGTAGGGGACAGGGTCTACGAGCAGTACTTC. Translated, it gives CAWSYPVGDRVYEQYF.

This sequence joins TRBV15 and TRBJ1-5; possibly TRBD1 for D (5 bases). Germline CDR1 is LNHNV and CDR2 is YYDKDF (reference sequence). The V and J ends lost 3 bases and 0 bases respectively, with 6 bases between them. The CDR3 runs to 14 residues. As DNA, the CDR3 is TGTGCCACCAGCAGGGACAATAGCAATCAGCCCCAGCATTTT. This sequence encodes CATSRDNSNQPQHF.

V and J are TRBV19 and TRBJ2-1; D perhaps matches TRBD1 (6 bases). Germline V gives CDR1 LNHDA, CDR2 SQIVND (reference sequence). The CDR3 loop spans 15 amino acids. V was clipped by 3 bases and J by 7 bases, with 16 bases between them. CDR3 bases: TGTGCCAGTAGTATCGAGACAGGTCTGGATAATGAGCAGTTCTTC. Its protein product is CASSIETGLDNEQFF.

V is TRBV29-1 and J is TRBJ2-1; 11 nucleotides match TRBD1. CDR3 length equals 14 residues. CDR1 and CDR2 (germline): SQVTM, ANQGSEA. J was trimmed by 4 bases and V by 3 bases; bases with no gene match: 2. The chain's CDR3 is CSVERDRGYNEQFF. DNA for the CDR3: TGCAGCGTTGAGAGGGACAGGGGGTACAATGAGCAGTTCTTC.

The chain uses TRBV5-1 and TRBJ2-5, with 9 bases identical to TRBD1. Germline CDR1 reads SGHRS; CDR2 reads YFSETQ. J gave up 5 bases and V 2 bases, and 4 bases lay outside the gene matches. This CDR3 has 14 amino acids. The CDR3 DNA reads as TGCGCCAGCAGCTTAAGGACAGGGGTGGAGACCCAGTACTTC. This encodes CASSLRTGVETQYF.